This TCR beta chain appears in the sequencing data of a study of shared clonotypes between healthy human individuals. General study findings and limits: Against clonotypes common to all four donors, non-shared ones had lower generation probabilities.

This clone has a handful of counts. Its antigen is not known. This CDR3 is built from 15 residues. Germline CDR1 ENHRY, CDR2 SYGVKD. The germline V and J ends were trimmed by 8 bases and 0 bases, with 16 bases remaining between them. This table comes from immunoSEQ multiplex PCR, and its TCRdb copy is limited to in-frame clones, with some not included. The table records 300,000 or so clones, around two thirds of them present only once. The sample was memory CD4+ T cells sorted from blood. The subset is: CD45RA-negative fraction. This chain uses TRBV10-3 with TRBJ1-2, with D maybe TRBD1 (5 bases). This receptor was identified in a young man in good health. CDR3 sequence reads: CAIGGGWRSNYGYTF. Here the CDR3 DNA reads TGTGCCATCGGGGGAGGGTGGAGATCTAACTATGGCTACACCTTC.